Sequencing of this T cell receptor beta chain was carried out in a study of graft-versus-host responses after intestinal transplantation. Study-wide results and limits: Analysis identified GvH clones in recipient marrow, with some appearing first in ileum or blood. High graft-versus-host to host-versus-graft clonal ratios were found in allografts of patients who had graft-donor T cell macrochimerism.

The method was immunoSEQ multiplex PCR; TCRdb's version includes in-frame clones alone and lacks a portion of them. The sample has fewer than 95,000 clones, around 93% seen once. Note on this clone: The antigen is unknown.

In germline, CDR1 is SGHRS, CDR2 YFSETQ. CDR3 length: 12 residues. Trimming pared 1 base from V and 3 bases from J, leaving 5 bases between. The source is a human donor who received an intestinal transplant. Sequencing used unstimulated CD8+ T cells sorted from spleen or lymph node cells, obtained before intestinal transplant. The gene calls are TRBV5-1 and TRBJ2-7; tentative D call: TRBD2 (5 bases). CDR3 loop: CASSLRGYEQYF. CDR3 DNA: TGCGCCAGCAGCTTGCGGGGCTACGAGCAGTACTTC.